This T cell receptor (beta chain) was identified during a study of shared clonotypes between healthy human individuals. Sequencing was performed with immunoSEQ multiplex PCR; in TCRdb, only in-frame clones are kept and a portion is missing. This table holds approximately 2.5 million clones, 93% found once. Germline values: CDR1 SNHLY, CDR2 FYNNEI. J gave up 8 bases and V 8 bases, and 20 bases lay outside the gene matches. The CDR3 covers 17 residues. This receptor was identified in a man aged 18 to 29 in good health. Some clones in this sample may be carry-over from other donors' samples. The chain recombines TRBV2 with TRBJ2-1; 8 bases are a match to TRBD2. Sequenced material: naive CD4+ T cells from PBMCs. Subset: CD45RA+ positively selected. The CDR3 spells CASSPTPWTSSMDEQFF. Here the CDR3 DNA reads TGTGCCAGCTCCCCGACCCCTTGGACTAGCAGCATGGATGAGCAGTTCTTC.